This TCR beta chain was sequenced in a study of siplizumab effects on memory and regulatory T cells (dated by TCRdb to the late 2010s). Regarding the complete study: The study examined how the anti-CD2 antibody siplizumab affects alloreactive T-cell subsets in allogeneic mixed lymphocyte reactions built from human PBMCs.

Points the paper makes about the study in general: A naive or memory phenotype could not be assigned to roughly 80-97% of proliferating CD4+ or CD8+ clones. The suppressive function of proliferating Tregs from siplizumab cultures was not functionally confirmed. Of the alloreactive CD4+ clones that could be mapped, the Treg-derived share averaged around 70% with siplizumab compared with around 25% in control reactions. The cumulative frequency of alloreactive sequences traceable to unstimulated CD4+ memory T cells was significantly reduced by siplizumab. Unstimulated naive T cells appeared to be more diverse than memory T cells, and naive cells seemed to make a substantial contribution to the alloresponse. Because sequences below about 10^-5 frequency were poorly captured, only a minor fraction of alloreactive clones could be mapped to unstimulated subsets.

V loses 6 bases, J loses 0 bases, and the germline ends lie 8 bases apart. Reading the germline V gene (reference sequence) gives CDR1 SEHNR and CDR2 FQNEAQ. Its CDR3 holds 14 amino acids, cysteine through phenylalanine. CDR3 DNA is the only sequence kept; it has 42 bases, read in frame from the first base. As concerns this clone: It lacks a known antigen. Per-base quality was not reported, and no clone a single base away is much larger than it.

Library method: the immunoSEQ multiplex PCR assay. Roughly 10^5 TCR templates per sample were assayed on the deep sequencing platform. Genomic DNA extracted from sorted T cells was the material used for TCRbeta CDR3 sequencing. In the paper's pipeline: The R programming language was used for clonal analysis of the TCRbeta CDR3 data. Alloreactive CD4+ and CD8+ clones were identified by comparing unstimulated samples to CFSE-low samples taken after the reaction. Alloreactive CD4+ clones were assigned to regulatory or non-regulatory origin by matching sequences to sorted unstimulated Treg and non-Treg repertoires. This is the immuneACCESS table as TCRdb keeps it, with only in-frame sequences that have V and J called. A part of the clones is gone; compared with another copy, unresolved V genes explain less than half, and the rest is unexplained. V, J and clone size were drawn from that table, and D and trimming were deduced from the DNA. The sample contains approximately 70,000 clones, about 90% of them found a single time. Approximately 30% of the sample belongs to the ten largest clones.

Sorted unstimulated T cells, along with proliferating T cells recovered from mixed lymphocyte reactions, underwent TCRbeta CDR3 sequencing. Fresh whole blood from over 8 HLA-typed healthy donors was used to isolate PBMCs. The chain uses TRBV7-9 and TRBJ2-2; no D segment can be confidently identified. The sample comprised CD8+ T cells sorted from blood. This receptor was taken from a human donor in good health. The DNA sequence is given as TGTGCCAGCAGTTTTGGACCGAACACCGGGGAGCTGTTTTTT. Its product reads: CASSFGPNTGELFF.